This entry lists 30 T cell receptor beta chains sequenced from one sample in a study of T-cell memory formation after mild COVID-19. TCRdb redid the calling of the 5' RACE reads with MiXCR, one entry per CDR3 protein. The table lists hundreds of thousands of distinct CDR3 sequences, 15% to 20% of them singletons. Source material: PBMCs or a T cell subset sorted from them (not recorded which). The receptors come from a man aged 18 to 30 who had mild COVID-19 (a few samples of this study predate the infection). Cell type and time point are not known.

This clonotype was recorded a few times. The rearrangement links TRBV20-1 to TRBJ1-1; a possible D gene is TRBD1 (5 bases). Trimming pared 0 bases from V and 10 bases from J, leaving 9 bases between. The CDR3 runs to 11 residues. Germline V lookup: CDR1 DFQATT, CDR2 SNEGSKA (reference sequence). This CDR3 is CSARDGARAFF. CDR3 DNA sequence: TGCAGTGCTAGAGATGGGGCTAGAGCTTTCTTT.

Comments on this clonotype: At one end, the junction sequence differs from germline, possibly due to a read error. CDR3 coding DNA: TGTGCCAGCAGTCTATCGTCCCCTTCCTACGAGCAGTACTTC. Translating it yields CASSLSSPSYEQYF. The J gene is TRBJ2-7, the V gene TRBV27; unclear D gene. This CDR3 is built from 14 residues. Per germline, CDR1 MNHEY and CDR2 SMNVEV (reference sequence).

The chain links TRBV25-1 to TRBJ2-5, with D perhaps TRBD2 (6 bases). The CDR3 totals 14 residues. CDR1 is MGHDK and CDR2 is SYGVNS in the germline V gene. Trimming removed 6 bases from V and 7 bases from J, with 18 bases in between. The CDR3: CASSLVEGTGTQYF. In DNA form, the CDR3 reads TGTGCCAGCAGCCTAGTGGAGGGGACGGGGACCCAGTACTTC.

This clonotype turned up a few times. This chain joins TRBV6-5 and TRBJ2-3, with D tentatively TRBD2 (6 bases). This CDR3 has 16 residues. Trimming removed 0 bases at V and 4 bases at J, with 14 bases between. Germline V gene data show CDR1 as MNHEY and CDR2 as SVGAGI. The CDR3 region is CASSYSSGPGADTQYF. Here the CDR3 DNA reads TGTGCCAGCAGTTACTCTTCGGGGCCGGGGGCAGATACGCAGTATTTT.

The table lists this clonotype with a few counts. V gene TRBV4-3 combines with J gene TRBJ1-1; D gene ambiguous. Per the germline V gene, CDR1 is LGHNA and CDR2 is YSLEER. V was trimmed by 2 bases and J by 4 bases, leaving 8 bases between them. The CDR3 totals 13 residues. The CDR3 region is CASSQTRGTEAFF. The CDR3, as DNA: TGCGCCAGCAGCCAAACTCGAGGCACTGAAGCTTTCTTT.

This clonotype was counted a few times. This chain joins TRBV7-6 and TRBJ2-6, with TRBD2 as a possible D gene (5 bases). V was pared by 5 bases and J by 3 bases, with 17 bases between. The CDR3 is 17 amino acids. Germline CDR1 SGHVS, CDR2 FNYEAQ. The CDR3 loop is CASSQAVWGVGANVLTF. The CDR3 nucleotides read TGTGCCAGCAGCCAGGCCGTTTGGGGAGTTGGGGCCAACGTCCTGACTTTC.

This chain uses TRBV24-1 with TRBJ1-2; maybe TRBD1 (5 bases). V lost 3 bases to trimming and J lost 6 bases, with 16 bases between them. Germline CDR1 reads KGHDR; CDR2 reads SFDVKD. The CDR3 totals 15 residues. This CDR3 reads CATSDPGRPVDGYTF. The CDR3 DNA is TGTGCCACCAGTGATCCGGGACGGCCTGTGGATGGCTACACCTTC.

This clonotype was seen a handful of times. The CDR3, as DNA: TGTGCCATCAGTGAGCATCCAAGGCAGGGGTTTCTTGGGTCCAATCAGCCCCAGCATTTT. Its protein product is CAISEHPRQGFLGSNQPQHF. The chain uses TRBV10-3 and TRBJ1-5; D is perhaps TRBD1 (6 bases). V shed 2 bases and J shed 3 bases, with 26 bases lying between them. Per germline, CDR1 ENHRY and CDR2 SYGVKD. The CDR3 length is 20 residues.

J is TRBJ1-6 and V is TRBV27; D is ambiguous. Trimming cost V 2 bases and J 7 bases, with 9 bases left between them. The CDR3 is made up of 14 amino acids. The germline V gene encodes CDR1 MNHEY and CDR2 SMNVEV (reference sequence). CDR3 coding DNA: TGTGCCAGCAGTTTAGGGGTAAAAAATTCACCCCTCCACTTT. This gives the protein CASSLGVKNSPLHF.

This chain joins TRBV4-3 and TRBJ2-2; no clear D gene. Germline V CDR1 and CDR2: LGHNA, YSLEER. V was cut by 4 bases and J by 7 bases, with 16 bases left in between. The CDR3 runs to 15 residues. In DNA form, the CDR3 reads TGCGCCAGCAGCCGAGACCTAGGAAGTAACGGGGAGCTGTTTTTT. This translates into CASSRDLGSNGELFF.

The chain recombines TRBV12-3 or TRBV12-4 with TRBJ1-6; tentative D call: TRBD1 (5 bases). V was pared by 4 bases and J by 6 bases, with 10 bases between. The CDR3 consists of 14 residues. The CDR3, as DNA: TGTGCCAGCAGTTCCCGGGGGGGTAATTCACCCCTCCACTTT. It specifies CASSSRGGNSPLHF.

There are many counts of this clonotype. V usage is TRBV6-2 or TRBV6-3 and J usage is TRBJ2-3; unclear D gene. Germline V gene sequence: CDR1 MNHEY, CDR2 SVGEGT. V was trimmed by 1 base and J by 0 bases, leaving 2 bases between them. This CDR3 is 13 amino acids long. The CDR3 sequence: CASSYWSTDTQYF. The CDR3, as DNA: TGTGCCAGCAGTTACTGGAGCACAGATACGCAGTATTTT.

In its sample, this clonotype was seen many times. The chain joins TRBV20-1 to TRBJ2-3; D is unresolved. Trimming took 0 bases from V and 2 from J, leaving 6 bases between them. Per the germline V gene, CDR1 is DFQATT and CDR2 is SNEGSKA (reference sequence). This CDR3 has 13 amino acids. The CDR3 DNA follows: TGCAGTGCTAGAGATCCCTACACAGATACGCAGTATTTT. Translated: CSARDPYTDTQYF.

The chain employs TRBV7-2 and TRBJ2-5; 9 bases agree with TRBD2. Germline trimming cut 3 bases from V and 5 bases from J; bases unmatched to any gene: 10. This CDR3 has 16 amino acids. The germline V gene has CDR1 SGHTA and CDR2 FQGNSA. The CDR3 sequence is CASSFLPSGELETQYF. The CDR3 DNA is TGTGCCAGCAGCTTTTTGCCTAGCGGGGAATTGGAGACCCAGTACTTC.

The chain is built from TRBV5-1 and TRBJ2-5; a weak D match, TRBD2 (6 bases). Germline values: CDR1 SGHRS, CDR2 YFSETQ. The V gene lost 0 bases and the J gene lost 11 bases, with 20 bases spanning the gap. CDR3 length: 15 amino acids. For the CDR3, the DNA is TGCGCCAGCAGCTTGGCGGTGGGGAGGCAAGAGCTTCAGTACTTC. Its protein product is CASSLAVGRQELQYF.

J is TRBJ2-3 and V is TRBV12-3 or TRBV12-4; D unclear. V was shortened by 6 bases and J by 1 base, with 14 bases between the two germline ends. The CDR3 totals 15 residues. The CDR3 coding sequence is TGTGCCAGCAGCCCACACTCAACCGGCACAGATACGCAGTATTTT. Translation gives CASSPHSTGTDTQYF.

This clonotype was observed at least ten times. The V gene is TRBV7-9, the J gene TRBJ1-1, with D hard to call. This CDR3 is 12 amino acids long. Between the trimmed V and J ends, which lost 2 bases and 4 bases, there was a span of 5 bases. In germline, CDR1 is SEHNR, CDR2 FQNEAQ (reference sequence). The CDR3 protein is CASSLQATEAFF. The CDR3, as DNA: TGTGCCAGCAGCTTACAGGCCACTGAAGCTTTCTTT.

The chain employs TRBV20-1 and TRBJ2-7; a weak D match, TRBD2 (6 bases). Trimming pared 4 bases from V and 3 bases from J, leaving 19 bases between. This CDR3 region has 15 residues. In germline, CDR1 is DFQATT, CDR2 SNEGSKA (reference sequence). CDR3 sequence (DNA): TGCAGTGCTACCCCCATTATTGGGGGGATCTACGAGCAGTACTTC. Encoded protein: CSATPIIGGIYEQYF.

The V and J genes are TRBV9 and TRBJ1-2, with D perhaps TRBD1 (5 bases). V dropped 0 bases and J dropped 7 bases, with 10 bases sitting between them. CDR1 SGDLS and CDR2 YYNGEE come from the germline V gene. This CDR3 is built from 13 residues. CDR3 protein: CASSVAGSGGYTF. The CDR3 region has the DNA TGTGCCAGCAGCGTAGCAGGGTCCGGTGGCTACACCTTC.

This clonotype was observed a handful of times. V is TRBV28 and J is TRBJ1-2; 7 bases map to TRBD1. Germline V CDR1 and CDR2: MDHEN, SYDVKM. The CDR3 runs 15 residues. J was trimmed by 2 bases and V by 8 bases; bases with no gene match: 11. The DNA for the CDR3 is TGTGCCAGCGGGGGGGGCAGGGGGAGGAACTATGGCTACACCTTC. This gives the protein CASGGGRGRNYGYTF.

This clonotype turned up a few times. V gene TRBV28 combines with J gene TRBJ2-7, with D possibly being TRBD1 (6 bases). Looked up from germline, CDR1 is MDHEN and CDR2 is SYDVKM. Trimming shortened V by 6 bases and J by 4 bases, and 19 bases separated the two germline ends. There are 15 residues in the CDR3. The CDR3 region is CASRISTGTFYEQYV. DNA for the CDR3: TGTGCCAGCAGGATCTCGACAGGAACCTTTTACGAGCAGTACGTC.

The chain has TRBV10-3 and TRBJ2-3; TRBD1 agrees at 9 bases. CDR1 is ENHRY, CDR2 SYGVKD, per germline. CDR3 size: 13 residues. With 6 bases clipped from V and 5 bases from J, the junction kept 3 bases outside the gene matches. The CDR3 nucleotides are TGTGCCATCAGCACAGGGGGCGGAGATACGCAGTATTTT. Translation gives CAISTGGGDTQYF.

This clonotype showed up just a few times. The chain links TRBV6-2 or TRBV6-3 to TRBJ2-2; D is uncertain. V was trimmed by 5 bases and J by 5 bases, leaving 18 bases between them. CDR3 size: 16 residues. CDR1 and CDR2 (germline): MNHEY, SVGEGT. The CDR3 loop is CASSPWPHGYTGELFF. The CDR3 coding sequence is TGTGCCAGCAGTCCCTGGCCCCACGGGTATACCGGGGAGCTGTTTTTT.

This clonotype turned up a few times. This rearrangement joins TRBV6-6 to TRBJ1-1; 11 positions match TRBD1. The CDR3 loop spans 16 amino acids. The trim removed 2 bases at V and 1 base at J, leaving 3 bases unmatched. Germline CDR1 is MNHNY and CDR2 is SVGAGI (reference sequence). The CDR3 DNA follows: TGTGCCAGCAGTTACGGGACAGGGGGTGAGAACACTGAAGCTTTCTTT. It is translated as CASSYGTGGENTEAFF.

This clonotype was seen many times. The CDR3 DNA follows: TGTGCCAGCAGCATCCGGACAGGCAGGCTCAATTCACCCCTCCACTTT. Translated: CASSIRTGRLNSPLHF. The chain employs TRBV7-2 and TRBJ1-6; 7 bases fit TRBD1. CDR3 length: 16 residues. V lost 5 bases to trimming and J lost 7 bases; unmatched junction nucleotides: 11. CDR1 SGHTA and CDR2 FQGNSA come from the germline V gene.

V is TRBV6-5 and J is TRBJ2-1; TRBD2 matches 11 bases. This CDR3 has 15 residues. The germline gives CDR1 MNHEY, CDR2 SVGAGI. V trimming: 4 bases; J trimming: 9 bases; junction bases outside the gene matches: 8. CDR3 in DNA: TGTGCCAGCAGTTCTAGCGGGGGGACTGTCGGTGAGCAGTTCTTC. It specifies CASSSSGGTVGEQFF.

The sample holds many counts of this clonotype. This rearrangement joins TRBV5-1 to TRBJ2-2; the D is unclear. Germline CDR1 reads SGHRS; CDR2 reads YFSETQ. The V gene lost 1 base and the J gene lost 7 bases, with 11 bases spanning the gap. CDR3 size: 14 residues. In nucleotides, the CDR3 is TGCGCCAGCAGCTTGTGGTCCGAAAGCGGGGAGCTGTTTTTT. It specifies CASSLWSESGELFF.

This clonotype was seen more than once but under ten times. The chain is built from TRBV7-9 and TRBJ2-1; TRBD2 matches at 11 bases. The germline CDR1 and CDR2 sequences are SEHNR and FQNEAQ (reference sequence). The trim removed 5 bases at V and 7 bases at J, leaving 4 bases unmatched. The CDR3 totals 14 residues. The CDR3: CASSTGLAGNEQFF. CDR3 DNA: TGTGCCAGCAGCACAGGACTAGCGGGTAATGAGCAGTTCTTC.

V usage is TRBV6-6 and J usage is TRBJ2-7; D unresolved. The CDR3 spans 12 residues. V was trimmed by 5 bases and J by 6 bases, leaving 11 bases between them. CDR1 and CDR2 from the germline V gene are MNHNY and SVGAGI (reference sequence). For the CDR3, the DNA is TGTGCCAGCAGTGGCCAAGGGCGCGAGCAGTACGTC. It codes for CASSGQGREQYV.

This chain joins TRBV6-5 and TRBJ1-2, with 11 bases lining up with TRBD1. The germline gives CDR1 MNHEY, CDR2 SVGAGI. The ends lost 5 bases at V and 8 bases at J; junction bases unmatched: 10. The CDR3 is 15 amino acids. CDR3 nucleotide sequence: TGTGCCAGCAGTAGTGGACAGGGGGCGACCCTAGGCTACACCTTC. Its protein is CASSSGQGATLGYTF.